A selection of T cell receptor beta chains follows, all from one sample in a study of CD8+CD57+ T cells in acquired aplastic anemia. A single record per CDR3 protein comes from TCRdb applying MiXCR to the reads. Of around 170,000 distinct CDR3 sequences listed, roughly half were seen once; the top ten hold around 9.7%. Sequencing was performed on sorted CD4+, CD8+, or CD8+CD57+ T cells (not recorded which) from PBMCs. The receptors were gathered from a human donor with aplastic anemia. Both conserved end residues are part of each CDR3. A D gene is named only where the DNA matches it firmly. Some rows have no size entry. The others give once, few or many, or a class for an expanded clone.

j_call,d_call,v_call,clone_size,cdr3_nt,cdr3_aa
TRBJ2-7,TRBD2,TRBV29-1,NA,TGCAGCGGGTCTAGCGGGTACGAGCAGTACTTC,CSGSSGYEQYF
TRBJ2-7,NA,TRBV19,NA,TGTGCCACCACAGGGTCGCTGTACGAGCAGTACTTC,CATTGSLYEQYF
TRBJ2-1,NA,TRBV5-1,NA,TGCGCCAGCAGCTTGGATGGGGGCAATGAGCAGTTCTTC,CASSLDGGNEQFF
TRBJ1-6,NA,TRBV11-2,NA,TGTGCCAGCAGCTTGAGGAGCTCCTATAGTTCACCCCTCCACTTT,CASSLRSSYSSPLHF
TRBJ1-4,NA,TRBV9,once,TGTGCCAGCAGCCAGTGGGGGGGCGGTGAAAAACTGTTTTTT,CASSQWGGGEKLFF
TRBJ2-5,NA,TRBV7-2,few,TGTGCCAGCAGCCCAAACAGGGTAGAGACCCAGTACTTC,CASSPNRVETQYF
TRBJ2-7,NA,TRBV11-2,many,TGTGCCAGCAGCTCGGAGTACGAGCAGTACTTC,CASSSEYEQYF
TRBJ1-4,TRBD1,TRBV10-3,once,TGTGCCATCAGTGATCGGACAGGGGGCAAGGCTAATGAAAAACCGTTTTTT,CAISDRTGGKANEKPFF
TRBJ2-7,TRBD2,TRBV7-9,many,TGTGCCAGCAGCTTACACACCGGCGGGAGGGACGAGCAGTACTTC,CASSLHTGGRDEQYF
TRBJ2-3,NA,TRBV7-6,few,TGTGCCAGCAGCCCTCCCCCGCGGACAGTGCGTGGTAGTGCGCAGTATTTT,CASSPPPRTVRGSAQYF
TRBJ2-5,TRBD1,TRBV2,NA,TGTGCCAGCCGAGGGACAGGGCAAGAGACCCAGTACTTC,CASRGTGQETQYF
TRBJ1-5,NA,TRBV19,NA,TGTGCCAGTAGTATGGGCAGTGCCCTTAATCAGCCCCAGCATTTT,CASSMGSALNQPQHF
TRBJ1-1,NA,TRBV20-1,NA,TGCAGTGCTAGAGACAGGGGAGAAGCTTTCTTT,CSARDRGEAFF
TRBJ2-3,TRBD1,TRBV10-3,NA,TGTGCCAGCCTCCCCGGGACAGGGTCAGATACGCAGTATTTT,CASLPGTGSDTQYF
TRBJ2-5,NA,TRBV29-1,NA,TGCAGCTTGGCAGGGATAGAGACCCAGTACTTC,CSLAGIETQYF
TRBJ2-5,TRBD2,TRBV5-1,NA,TGCGCCAGCAGCTTGGGACTAGCGGGAGGGCCGGAGACCCAGTACTTC,CASSLGLAGGPETQYF
TRBJ2-7,NA,TRBV5-4,NA,TGTGCCAGCAGCTACCGGGACACCAACTACGAGCAGTACTTC,CASSYRDTNYEQYF
TRBJ2-7,TRBD1,TRBV11-3,many,TGTGCCAGCAGCTCATCTCCGGGACAGGGGTACGAGCAGTACTTC,CASSSSPGQGYEQYF
TRBJ2-5,NA,TRBV7-9,NA,TGTGCCAGCAGCTTAAGGAGCAGGCAAGAGACCCAGCACTTC,CASSLRSRQETQHF
TRBJ1-2,TRBD1,TRBV6-1,few,TGTGCCAGCAGAGCTGGACAGGGAGGCTACACCTTC,CASRAGQGGYTF
TRBJ2-3,NA,TRBV27,few,TGTGCCAGCAGCAGACTAGATTTAACAGATACGCAGTATTTT,CASSRLDLTDTQYF
TRBJ2-1,NA,TRBV20-1,NA,TGCAGTGCTAGAGCTCGTTACAATGAGCAGTTCTTC,CSARARYNEQFF
TRBJ2-7,TRBD2,TRBV2,once,TGTGCCAGCAGCCCCCGGACTAGCGGTTACGAGCAGTACTTC,CASSPRTSGYEQYF
TRBJ1-1,NA,TRBV25-1,NA,TGTGCCAGCAGTGACTGGGACGTAATGACTGAAGCTTTCTTT,CASSDWDVMTEAFF
TRBJ1-1,NA,TRBV20-1,NA,TGCAGTGCCGAGCCGGGGCAGGCGAACACTGAAGCTTTCTTT,CSAEPGQANTEAFF
TRBJ2-1,TRBD1,TRBV20-1,few,TGCAGTGCTAGAGATCCGCAGGGGGAGATGAATGAGCAGTTCTTC,CSARDPQGEMNEQFF
TRBJ2-3,NA,TRBV11-2,NA,TGTGCCAGCAGCTTAGATCGGACCCTTAGCACAGATACGCAGTATTTT,CASSLDRTLSTDTQYF
TRBJ2-7,TRBD2,TRBV9,NA,TGTGCCAGCAGCGCCCTAGCGGGAGGGGAGCCCTACGAGCAGTACTTC,CASSALAGGEPYEQYF
TRBJ1-2,NA,TRBV20-1,NA,TGCAGTGCTAGCCAGGACGGCGTTCCTTTC,CSASQDGVPF
TRBJ1-1,NA,TRBV11-1,NA,TGTGCCAGCAGCTTAGGGAGCCAGAACACTGAAGCTTTCTTT,CASSLGSQNTEAFF
TRBJ2-7,TRBD2,TRBV20-1,NA,TGCAGTGCTAGACCGCCGGGACTAGCGGGATACGAGCAGTACTTC,CSARPPGLAGYEQYF
TRBJ2-1,NA,TRBV15,NA,TGTGCCACCAGCCCCGTTAAGGGTGAGCAGTTCTTC,CATSPVKGEQFF
TRBJ1-2,NA,TRBV7-3,few,TGTGCCAGCAGGGTGACTAAAGATGGCTACACCTTC,CASRVTKDGYTF
TRBJ1-5,NA,TRBV2,NA,TGTGCCAGCATCCATCGGGTGGGGAAAAATCAGCCCCAGCATTTT,CASIHRVGKNQPQHF
TRBJ1-5,NA,TRBV2,NA,TGTGCCAGCAGGGGCCGTGGTGGCAATCAGCCCCAGCATTTT,CASRGRGGNQPQHF
TRBJ2-2,NA,TRBV24-1,NA,TGTGCCACCACACCCGGGACAAACACCGGGGAGCTGTTTTTT,CATTPGTNTGELFF
TRBJ2-7,TRBD2,TRBV27,many,TGTGCCAGCAGCCTCCGTCGGGGGGCCTACGAGCAGTACTTC,CASSLRRGAYEQYF
TRBJ1-2,NA,TRBV29-1,few,TGCAGCGTTGGTCCGGCAGTTCATGGCTACACCTTC,CSVGPAVHGYTF
TRBJ2-7,NA,TRBV9,NA,TGTGCCAGCAGCGTAGCCGGGGGAAGTGAGCAGTACTTC,CASSVAGGSEQYF
TRBJ1-6,TRBD1,TRBV7-3,NA,TGTGCCAGCAGTCGGACAGGGGGGAATTCACCCCTCCACTTT,CASSRTGGNSPLHF
TRBJ1-1,NA,TRBV11-3,NA,TGTGCCAGCAGCTCTTATTTCGGGGGTTGGAACACTGAAGCTTTCTTT,CASSSYFGGWNTEAFF
TRBJ2-2,TRBD2,TRBV2,NA,TGTGCCAGCAGGGGCGAAGCGGGAGTGGACACCGGGGAGCTGTTTTTT,CASRGEAGVDTGELFF
TRBJ1-2,NA,TRBV3-1,few,TGTGCCAGCAGCCCGCAAGCTAACTATGGCTACACCTTC,CASSPQANYGYTF
TRBJ2-5,TRBD2,TRBV24-1,once,TGTGCCACCAAGTGGGGGGGGGAGACCCAGTACTTC,CATKWGGETQYF
TRBJ1-5,NA,TRBV5-1,many,TGCGCCAGCAGCTTGTCAGGGTTGAATCAGCCCCAGCATTTT,CASSLSGLNQPQHF
TRBJ2-7,NA,TRBV7-9,NA,TGTGCCAGCAGCTTAGACCTCTACGAGCAGTACTTC,CASSLDLYEQYF
TRBJ1-6,NA,TRBV5-5,NA,TGTGCCAGCAGCTTAGGACTTAACAATTCACCCCTCCACTTT,CASSLGLNNSPLHF
TRBJ2-3,NA,TRBV11-1,many,TGTGCCAGCAGCTTAGAGGAGACAGATACGCAGTATTTT,CASSLEETDTQYF